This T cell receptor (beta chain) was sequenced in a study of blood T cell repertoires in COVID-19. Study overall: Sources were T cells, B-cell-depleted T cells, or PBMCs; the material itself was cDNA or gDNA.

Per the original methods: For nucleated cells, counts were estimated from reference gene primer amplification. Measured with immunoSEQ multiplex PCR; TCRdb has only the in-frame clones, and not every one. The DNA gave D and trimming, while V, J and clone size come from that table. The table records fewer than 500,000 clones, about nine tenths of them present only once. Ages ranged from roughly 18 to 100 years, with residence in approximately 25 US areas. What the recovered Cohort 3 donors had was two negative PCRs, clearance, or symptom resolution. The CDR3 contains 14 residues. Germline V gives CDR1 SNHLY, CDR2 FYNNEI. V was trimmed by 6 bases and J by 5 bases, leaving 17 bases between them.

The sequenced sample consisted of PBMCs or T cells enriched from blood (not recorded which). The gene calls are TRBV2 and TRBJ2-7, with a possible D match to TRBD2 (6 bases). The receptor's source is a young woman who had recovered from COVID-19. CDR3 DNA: TGTGCCAGCAGGCTTCTAGCGTCTATGAACGAGCAGTACTTC. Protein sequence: CASRLLASMNEQYF.